This entry is about one TCR beta chain. Germline V CDR1 and CDR2: KGHSH, LQKENI. V shed 2 bases and J shed 4 bases, with 8 bases lying between them. The CDR3 spans 13 residues. The Seattle site enrolled patients during active infection and followed them longitudinally. The sample belongs to a study of blood T cell repertoires in COVID-19. Study context: Samples taken during acute and convalescent COVID-19 were collected in the United States, Italy and Spain. PBMCs, B-cell-depleted T cells, or T cells were the source of the cDNA or gDNA that made up the material.

Clones were read by immunoSEQ multiplex PCR, and TCRdb kept only the in-frame ones, dropping some. The sample lists about 230,000 clones, roughly 85% occurring once. The sample consisted of peripheral blood. The source is a man in his forties or fifties with COVID-19, enrolled during active disease. V and J are TRBV18 and TRBJ1-1; the D is unclear. The chain's CDR3 is CASSPSEGTEAFF. CDR3 nucleotides: TGTGCCAGCTCACCAAGCGAGGGCACTGAAGCTTTCTTT.